What follows is one T cell receptor (beta chain) and its context. Profiling relied on immunoSEQ multiplex PCR, and the TCRdb table lists in-frame clones only, not all of them. Among 7,000 or so clones listed, over 75% were seen once. This record belongs to a study of tumor-infiltrating lymphocytes in localized non-small cell lung cancer. The CDR3 extends over 14 amino acids. Trimming cost V 1 base and J 0 bases, with 4 bases left between them. CDR1 and CDR2 from the germline V gene are SGHAT and FQNNGV. The chain employs TRBV11-2 and TRBJ1-3; no firm D call. The sample was lung tumor tissue. The TCR was taken from a human donor with non-small cell lung cancer. The CDR3: CASSLGSSGNTIYF. DNA of the CDR3: TGTGCCAGCAGCTTAGGGAGCTCTGGAAACACCATATATTTT.